One and the same sample provided the 25 T cell receptor beta chains below, sequenced in a study of T cells in Graves' hyperthyroidism and ophthalmopathy. Amplification of TCR beta CDR3 regions was performed using RNA transcripts as template. The HTBI primer set drove a first-round RT-PCR of the TCR CDR3. TCRdb ran MiXCR on the multiplex PCR reads and lists one entry per CDR3 protein. The sample shows about 400,000 distinct CDR3 sequences, around a sixth of them seen only once. The sample consisted of blood. All receptors come from a woman between 18 and 29 years old with Graves' hyperthyroidism.

This clonotype was seen many times. The chain joins TRBV18 to TRBJ1-5; 8 nucleotides align to TRBD1. Germline trimming cut 1 base from V and 7 bases from J; bases unmatched to any gene: 6. Germline V gene lookup returns CDR1 KGHSH and CDR2 LQKENI. CDR3 size: 15 residues. The CDR3 DNA is TGTGCCAGCTCACCACGGCAGGGGGCAAACCAGCCCCAGCATTTT. This codes for CASSPRQGANQPQHF.

This clonotype was recorded many times. CDR3 sequence (DNA): TGCGCCAGCAGTGAAAATGAGCAGGGAAGATCCTACGAGCAGTACTTC. Protein sequence: CASSENEQGRSYEQYF. The chain couples TRBV5-1 to TRBJ2-7, with a weak D call TRBD1 (5 bases). The CDR3 length is 16 residues. The germline gives CDR1 SGHRS, CDR2 YFSETQ. Trimming took off 5 bases at V and 1 base at J, with 19 bases between the two ends. The variable domain in full, with the rest retrieved from reference TRBV5-1 and TRBJ2-7, is KAGVTQTPRYLIKTRGQQVTLSCSPISGHRSVSWYQQTPGQGLQFLFEYFSETQRNKGNFPGRFSGRQFSNSRSEMNVSTLELGDSALYLCASSENEQGRSYEQYFGPGTRLTVT.

CDR3 sequence reads: CASSSPRDKNTGELFF. The CDR3 DNA reads TGTGCCAGCAGCAGCCCCCGGGACAAAAACACCGGGGAGCTGTTTTTT. The chain joins TRBV7-3 to TRBJ2-2, with a possible D match to TRBD1 (6 bases). Germline CDR1 and CDR2: SGHTA and FQGTGA. V lost 5 bases to trimming and J lost 2 bases, with 15 bases between them. The CDR3 extends over 16 amino acids.

This clonotype was detected ten times or more. This chain joins TRBV20-1 and TRBJ2-7, with 14 bases fitting TRBD2. Germline V gene data show CDR1 as DFQATT and CDR2 as SNEGSKA (reference sequence). The CDR3 contains 14 residues. Trimming took 3 bases from V and 3 from J; bases not matched to a gene: 1. The CDR3 DNA reads TGCAGTGCTAGGGGGACTAGCGGGAGCTACGAGCAGTACTTC. Translated: CSARGTSGSYEQYF.

This clonotype was detected ten times or more. This chain connects TRBV10-1 to TRBJ2-3; 11 nucleotides agree with TRBD2. The CDR3 extends over 15 amino acids. The V segment lost 6 bases and the J segment 7 bases; nucleotides outside the gene matches: 9. In germline, CDR1 is WNHNN, CDR2 SYGVQD (reference sequence). CDR3 bases: TGCGCCAGCAGCCCACTAGCGGGAGACGCACATACGCAGTATTTT. It is translated as CASSPLAGDAHTQYF.

There are many counts of this clonotype. V gene TRBV5-1 combines with J gene TRBJ1-1; TRBD1 aligns across 7 bases. This CDR3 is built from 16 residues. After removal of 5 bases from V and 1 base from J, the junction contained 11 bases not matched to a gene. CDR1 is SGHRS and CDR2 is YFSETQ in the germline V gene. This CDR3 is CASRPGQPYWNTEAFF. The CDR3 nucleotides are TGCGCCAGCAGGCCGGGACAGCCCTATTGGAACACTGAAGCTTTCTTT.

This clonotype was seen only a few times. This chain connects TRBV5-1 to TRBJ1-4; 7 nucleotides line up with TRBD1. The CDR3 totals 13 residues. Germline-derived CDR1 and CDR2 are SGHRS and YFSETQ. Trimming took 5 bases from V and 8 from J; bases not matched to a gene: 6. The CDR3 spells CASRNRGGEKLFF. The CDR3, as DNA: TGCGCCAGCAGAAACAGGGGAGGAGAAAAACTGTTTTTT.

The CDR3 loop is CASSHEVFGNQPQHF. The CDR3 nucleotides read TGTGCCAGCAGCCATGAAGTCTTTGGGAATCAGCCCCAGCATTTT. The V and J genes are TRBV4-2 and TRBJ1-5; D gene ambiguous. V dropped 3 bases and J dropped 4 bases, with 13 bases sitting between them. CDR3 length: 15 amino acids. Germline loops: CDR1 LGHNA, CDR2 YNFKEQ.

The chain has TRBV6-1 and TRBJ2-1, with 11 bases lining up with TRBD1. Trimming cost V 6 bases and J 3 bases; bases outside gene matches: 16. Germline CDR1 reads MNHNS; CDR2 reads SASEGT. The CDR3 totals 19 residues. CDR3 residues: CASRDLGTGGNGRYNEQFF. The CDR3 DNA reads TGTGCCAGCAGAGACCTCGGGACAGGGGGGAATGGGCGCTACAATGAGCAGTTCTTC.

This clonotype occurred many times. The chain is built from TRBV11-2 and TRBJ2-7; D gene ambiguous. The CDR3 has 16 amino acids. Germline lookup yields CDR1 SGHAT and CDR2 FQNNGV. V lost 2 bases, J lost 3 bases, and 17 bases lay in between. CDR3 DNA: TGTGCCAGCAGCTTAATCTCCACCGGCCAAGGCTACGAGCAGTACTTC. As protein: CASSLISTGQGYEQYF. Full variable domain (missing parts from reference TRBV11-2 and TRBJ2-7): EAGVAQSPRYKIIEKRQSVAFWCNPISGHATLYWYQQILGQGPKLLIQFQNNGVVDDSQLPKDRFSAERLKGVDSTLKIQPAKLEDSAVYLCASSLISTGQGYEQYFGPGTRLTVT.

This clonotype was detected ten times or more. This chain links TRBV30 with TRBJ2-7, with 7 bases that match TRBD1. Per the germline V gene, CDR1 is GTSNPN and CDR2 is SVGIG (reference sequence). The CDR3 is 13 residues long. The V gene end was trimmed by 2 bases and the J gene end by 1 base; junction bases not matched to a gene: 2. CDR3 coding DNA: TGTGCCTGGAGTAAGGACAGGTCCTACGAGCAGTACTTC. It yields the protein CAWSKDRSYEQYF.

This clonotype came up many times. V is TRBV28 and J is TRBJ2-5; 9 bases line up with TRBD1. Unmatched junction bases numbered 7, after V lost 6 bases and J lost 5 bases. CDR3 length: 14 amino acids. Germline V gives CDR1 MDHEN, CDR2 SYDVKM. CDR3 sequence: CASRKQGAHETQYF. The CDR3, as DNA: TGTGCCAGCAGGAAACAGGGGGCGCACGAGACCCAGTACTTC.

This clonotype was counted ten times or more. This chain joins TRBV29-1 and TRBJ1-4; a possible D gene is TRBD1 (5 bases). The CDR3 spans 13 residues. The germline V and J ends were trimmed by 4 bases and 5 bases, with 11 bases remaining between them. Germline V gene sequence: CDR1 SQVTM, CDR2 ANQGSEA. This CDR3 is CSVAGGTNEKLFF. CDR3 in DNA: TGCAGCGTTGCCGGGGGAACGAATGAAAAACTGTTTTTT. The full variable domain, rest sourced from reference TRBV29-1 and TRBJ1-4, is SAVISQKPSRDICQRGTSLTIQCQVDSQVTMMFWYRQQPGQSLTLIATANQGSEATYESGFVIDKFPISRPNLTFSTLTVSNMSPEDSSIYLCSVAGGTNEKLFFGSGTQLSVL.

This clonotype was detected ten times or more. The gene calls are TRBV24-1 and TRBJ2-7; D perhaps matches TRBD2 (5 bases). CDR3 length equals 13 residues. Trimming took off 3 bases at V and 7 bases at J, with 12 bases between the two ends. The germline CDR1 and CDR2 sequences are KGHDR and SFDVKD. CDR3 residues: CATSDEARDEQYF. The CDR3 nucleotides are TGTGCCACCAGTGATGAGGCCCGGGATGAGCAGTACTTC.

This clonotype came up many times. This chain uses TRBV7-2 with TRBJ2-4; TRBD1 is a possible D gene (5 bases). The V gene lost 4 bases and the J gene lost 9 bases, with 7 bases spanning the gap. The CDR3 runs 11 residues. Germline-derived CDR1 and CDR2 are SGHTA and FQGNSA. This CDR3 is CASSSGFIQYF. CDR3 sequence (DNA): TGTGCCAGCAGCTCAGGGTTCATTCAGTACTTC.

J is TRBJ2-5 and V is TRBV6-1, with D possibly being TRBD2 (6 bases). This CDR3 has 13 amino acids. Trimming shortened V by 5 bases and J by 0 bases, and 7 bases separated the two germline ends. CDR1 and CDR2 (germline): MNHNS, SASEGT. The CDR3 DNA is TGTGCCAGCAGTTCTAGCGACCAAGAGACCCAGTACTTC. It translates to CASSSSDQETQYF.

The chain recombines TRBV5-1 with TRBJ2-2, with D possibly being TRBD1 (6 bases). Germline CDR1 SGHRS, CDR2 YFSETQ. Trimming took off 5 bases at V and 2 bases at J, with 13 bases between the two ends. The CDR3 is 15 residues long. DNA of the CDR3: TGCGCCAGCAGGCCTACAGGGCTCAACACCGGGGAGCTGTTTTTT. Translation: CASRPTGLNTGELFF.

This clonotype appeared a few times. The chain recombines TRBV7-9 with TRBJ2-1; 9 bases are shared with TRBD2. The CDR3 has 17 amino acids. CDR1 is SEHNR and CDR2 is FQNEAQ in the germline V gene (reference sequence). J gave up 8 bases and V 5 bases, and 16 bases lay outside the gene matches. The DNA of the CDR3 is TGTGCCAGCAGCCCCAGGCCCGCGGGGGGGGCCGTGGATGAGCAGTTCTTC. It is translated as CASSPRPAGGAVDEQFF. The whole variable domain, filled in from reference TRBV7-9 and TRBJ2-1, reads DTGVSQNPRHKITKRGQNVTFRCDPISEHNRLYWYRQTLGQGPEFLTYFQNEAQLEKSRLLSDRFSAERPKGSFSTLEIQRTEQGDSAMYLCASSPRPAGGAVDEQFFGPGTRLTVL.

This clonotype has at least ten counts. The chain is built from TRBV28 and TRBJ2-7, with D perhaps assigned TRBD1 or TRBD2 (5 bases each). Germline V gene data show CDR1 as MDHEN and CDR2 as SYDVKM. CDR3 length: 14 amino acids. The V and J ends lost 6 bases and 2 bases respectively, with 14 bases between them. DNA of the CDR3: TGTGCCAGCAGCGTATTGGGACGCCCCTACGAGCAGTACTTC. Amino acid sequence: CASSVLGRPYEQYF.

The sample holds many counts of this clonotype. The chain links TRBV12-3 or TRBV12-4 to TRBJ1-5, with 11 nucleotides matching TRBD1. V lost 6 bases and J lost 4; bases outside the gene matches: 5. The CDR3 length is 15 residues. As DNA, the CDR3 is TGTGCCAGCAGCCACGGGACAGGGGGAAATCAGCCCCAGCATTTT. Residues: CASSHGTGGNQPQHF.

This clonotype was recorded many times. The V and J genes are TRBV20-1 and TRBJ2-3; D might be TRBD1 or TRBD2, each matching 6 bases. V was pared by 4 bases and J by 1 base, with 15 bases between. The CDR3 sequence is 15 residues long. The germline V gene encodes CDR1 DFQATT and CDR2 SNEGSKA (reference sequence). DNA of the CDR3: TGCAGTGCTATCAGTCCGGAGGGGGGCACAGATACGCAGTATTTT. Translating it yields CSAISPEGGTDTQYF.

This clonotype was counted between two and nine times. V and J are TRBV12-3 or TRBV12-4 and TRBJ1-5; D unclear. Trimming pared 2 bases from V and 7 bases from J, leaving 6 bases between. The CDR3 extends over 12 amino acids. DNA of the CDR3: TGTGCCAGCAGTTTACTCCCCCAGCCCCAGCATTTT. Its protein is CASSLLPQPQHF.

This clonotype was picked up many times. The chain uses TRBV20-1 and TRBJ1-4; no definite D call. The germline CDR1 and CDR2 sequences are DFQATT and SNEGSKA (reference sequence). This CDR3 region has 13 residues. Between the trimmed V and J ends, which lost 6 bases and 3 bases, there was a span of 11 bases. CDR3 coding DNA: TGCAGTGCCAGGACGGATTCTAATGAAAAACTGTTTTTT. Its protein product is CSARTDSNEKLFF.

This clonotype was recorded many times. DNA for the CDR3: TGCGCCAGCAGCTTGGTTTGGGCCCAAATGAACACCGGGGAGCTGTTTTTT. Its protein is CASSLVWAQMNTGELFF. The V call is TRBV5-1, the J call TRBJ2-2; no reliable D call. Germline V lookup: CDR1 SGHRS, CDR2 YFSETQ. The CDR3 extends over 17 amino acids. The V gene lost 0 bases and the J gene lost 1 base, with 13 bases spanning the gap.

This clonotype was recorded many times. The genes are TRBV2 and TRBJ1-4; D is possibly TRBD1 (5 bases). V was cut by 9 bases and J by 6 bases, with 14 bases left in between. Germline lookup yields CDR1 SNHLY and CDR2 FYNNEI. CDR3 size: 13 residues. The CDR3 DNA sequence: TGTGCCAGTACACAGGTTTCAGATGAAAAACTGTTTTTT. As protein: CASTQVSDEKLFF.